Described below is a single T cell receptor beta chain sequence and its context. Its antigen is unidentified. No progression to ophthalmopathy during 18 months of follow-up defined stable disease. Researchers barred patients who had uncontrolled infection, other autoimmune disease, pregnancy or lactation. Trimming cost V 4 bases and J 5 bases; bases outside gene matches: 8. The V gene's germline CDR1 is SGHNT and CDR2 YYREEE (reference sequence). The CDR3 covers 16 residues. These data come from a study of T cells in Graves' hyperthyroidism and ophthalmopathy. Notes on the study in general: Progression to ophthalmopathy was predicted a median of 6.5 months early.

Amplification targeted TCR beta CDR3 regions from RNA transcripts. An initial round of RT-PCR targeting the TCR CDR3 relied on the HTBI primer set. One entry per CDR3 protein, called by TCRdb with MiXCR from the multiplex PCR reads. Of hundreds of thousands of distinct CDR3 sequences listed, over 10% are singletons. The chain couples TRBV5-4 to TRBJ2-4; 11 positions match TRBD1. The specimen sequenced was blood. The clonotype comes from a woman younger than 30 with Graves' hyperthyroidism. The CDR3 loop is CASSTGTGGVENIQYF. Here the CDR3 DNA reads TGTGCCAGCAGCACCGGGACAGGGGGTGTTGAAAACATTCAGTACTTC.